Described below is a single T cell receptor (beta chain) sequence and its context. Its antigen is currently unknown. General study findings and limits: Tumor Tregs overlapped most with tumor, then blood, naive CD4+ cells.

There are 15 residues in the CDR3. Germline assignment: CDR1 MNHNS and CDR2 SASEGT. Deletions cut 4 bases from V and 2 bases from J, with 13 bases between. TCRdb re-called the 5' RACE reads with MiXCR, one entry per CDR3 protein. The sample has 8,000 or so distinct CDR3 sequences; about 65% are singletons. Naive CD4+ cells had CD25+ Tregs removed. V usage is TRBV6-1 and J usage is TRBJ2-3; the D is unclear. Sequenced: tumor-infiltrating naive CD4+ T cells sorted from the breast tumor. Subset in this sample: naive CD4+ T cells, CD4+CD45RA+CD25-. This sequence originates from a female donor with breast cancer. The CDR3: CASSVFGGDTDTQYF. CDR3 bases: TGTGCCAGCAGTGTCTTTGGTGGCGACACAGATACGCAGTATTTT.